This note documents a single T cell receptor (beta chain) sequence. The antigen is unknown. The entry originates in a study of blood T cells in healthy people across ages. V shed 1 base and J shed 3 bases, with 13 bases lying between them. Germline assignment: CDR1 MGHRA and CDR2 YSYEKL. The CDR3 has 15 amino acids. With a J-beta primer mix and a sample-barcoded 5' primer, a second PCR ran about 7 to 12 cycles. A tag from a template-switch adaptor with 12 random nucleotides marked each cDNA molecule. MiXCR, run by TCRdb on the 5' RACE reads, gives a single entry per CDR3 protein. The table lists 1.5 million to 2 million distinct CDR3 sequences, about 30% of them singletons, with 7.7% in the top ten. The individuals who served as donors were healthy Caucasians living in Russia, aged about 6 to 100. The sample, 7.5 to 10 milliliters of peripheral blood, was drawn from each donor. Study-wide results and caveats: Measured against age, TCR beta diversity per million T cells decreased in a roughly linear manner.

Material for sequencing was blood. This chain links TRBV4-1 with TRBJ2-7; D possibly uses TRBD1 or TRBD2 (5 bases each). The sequence was collected from a woman in her 30s in good health. CDR3 DNA sequence: TGCGCCAGCAGCCAAGCCGGGACCTACGGCTACGAGCAGTACTTC. It is translated as CASSQAGTYGYEQYF.